This T cell receptor beta chain was sequenced for a study of cytomegalovirus exposure and HLA in healthy donors. Overall study findings and caveats: Later genetic work tied a missense DCLRE1C variant to beta-chain V and J trimming.

On this clone itself: Its antigen is currently unknown.

Germline lookup yields CDR1 SGDLS and CDR2 YYNGEE. This CDR3 comprises 14 residues. Primers included in the PCR were 60 Vbeta and 13 Jbeta primers. Generated by immunoSEQ multiplex PCR, the TCRdb table keeps only in-frame clones and is missing some. The table records about 170,000 clones, around four fifths of them present only once. Sequencing was carried out using PBMCs. V gene TRBV9 combines with J gene TRBJ2-5, with TRBD1 as a possible D gene (5 bases). The J call may be incorrect, as the DNA end agrees better with TRBJ2-7. This clonotype was obtained from a female donor in good health and CMV-seronegative. The CDR3 DNA is TGTGCCAGCAGCGTTGGGCAGGGCCTCTACGAGCAGTACTTC. Its protein product is CASSVGQGLYEQYF.